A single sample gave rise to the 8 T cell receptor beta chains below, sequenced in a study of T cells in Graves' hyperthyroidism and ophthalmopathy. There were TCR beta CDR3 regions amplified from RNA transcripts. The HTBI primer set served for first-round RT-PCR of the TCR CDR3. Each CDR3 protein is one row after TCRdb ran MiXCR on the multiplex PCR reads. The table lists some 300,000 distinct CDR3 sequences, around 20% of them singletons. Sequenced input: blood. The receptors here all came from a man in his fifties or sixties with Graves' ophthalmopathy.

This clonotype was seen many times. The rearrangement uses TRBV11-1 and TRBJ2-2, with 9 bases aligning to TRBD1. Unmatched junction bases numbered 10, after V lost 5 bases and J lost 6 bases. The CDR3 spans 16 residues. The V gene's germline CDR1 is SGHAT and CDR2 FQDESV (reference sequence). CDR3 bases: TGTGCCAGCAGCGAGTACAGGGGGCGGGCGGCCGGGGAGCTGTTTTTT. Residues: CASSEYRGRAAGELFF.

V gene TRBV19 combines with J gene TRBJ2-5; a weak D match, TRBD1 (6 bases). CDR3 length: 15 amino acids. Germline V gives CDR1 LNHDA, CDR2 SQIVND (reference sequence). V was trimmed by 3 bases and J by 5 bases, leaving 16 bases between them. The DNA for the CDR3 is TGTGCCAGTAGTATGCAGGGGCATAGGTCGGAGACCCAGTACTTC. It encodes CASSMQGHRSETQYF.

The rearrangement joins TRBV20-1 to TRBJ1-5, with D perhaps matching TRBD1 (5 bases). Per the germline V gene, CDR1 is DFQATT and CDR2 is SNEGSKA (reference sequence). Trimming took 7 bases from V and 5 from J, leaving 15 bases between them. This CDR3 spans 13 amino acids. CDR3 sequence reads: CSVPGLGDQPQHF. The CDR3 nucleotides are TGCAGTGTTCCAGGTTTAGGGGATCAGCCCCAGCATTTT.

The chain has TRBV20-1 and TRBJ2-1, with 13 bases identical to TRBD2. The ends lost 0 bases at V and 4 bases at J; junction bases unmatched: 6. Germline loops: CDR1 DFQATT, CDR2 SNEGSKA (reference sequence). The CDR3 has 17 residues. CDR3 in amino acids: CSARDRTSGSRYNEQFF. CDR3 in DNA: TGCAGTGCTAGAGATCGGACTAGCGGGAGTCGGTACAATGAGCAGTTCTTC.

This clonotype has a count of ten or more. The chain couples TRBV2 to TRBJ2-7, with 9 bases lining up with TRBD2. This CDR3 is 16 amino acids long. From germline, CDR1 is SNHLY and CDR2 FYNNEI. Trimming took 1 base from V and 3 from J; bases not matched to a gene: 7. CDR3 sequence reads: CASSEVSGRFGYEQYF. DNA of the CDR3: TGTGCCAGCAGTGAAGTTAGCGGGAGATTCGGCTACGAGCAGTACTTC.

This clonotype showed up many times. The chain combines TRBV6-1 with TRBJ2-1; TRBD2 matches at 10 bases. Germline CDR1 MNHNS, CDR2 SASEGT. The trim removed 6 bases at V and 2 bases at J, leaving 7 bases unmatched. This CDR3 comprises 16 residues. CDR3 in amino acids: CASRPGLAIAYNEQFF. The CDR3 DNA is TGTGCCAGCAGGCCGGGACTAGCGATCGCCTACAATGAGCAGTTCTTC.

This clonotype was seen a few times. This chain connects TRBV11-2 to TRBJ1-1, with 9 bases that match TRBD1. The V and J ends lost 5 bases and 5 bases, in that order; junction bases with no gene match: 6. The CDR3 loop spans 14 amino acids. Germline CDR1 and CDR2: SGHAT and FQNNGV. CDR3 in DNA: TGTGCCAGCAGCCTCAGGACAGGGGTGACTGAAGCTTTCTTT. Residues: CASSLRTGVTEAFF.

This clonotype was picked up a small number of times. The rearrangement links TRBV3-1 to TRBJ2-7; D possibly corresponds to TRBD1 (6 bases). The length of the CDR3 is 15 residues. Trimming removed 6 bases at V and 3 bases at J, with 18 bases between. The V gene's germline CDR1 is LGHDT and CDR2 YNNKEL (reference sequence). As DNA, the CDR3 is TGTGCCAGCAGTTACTCGATTGGGGGCAGCTACGAGCAGTACTTC. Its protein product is CASSYSIGGSYEQYF.